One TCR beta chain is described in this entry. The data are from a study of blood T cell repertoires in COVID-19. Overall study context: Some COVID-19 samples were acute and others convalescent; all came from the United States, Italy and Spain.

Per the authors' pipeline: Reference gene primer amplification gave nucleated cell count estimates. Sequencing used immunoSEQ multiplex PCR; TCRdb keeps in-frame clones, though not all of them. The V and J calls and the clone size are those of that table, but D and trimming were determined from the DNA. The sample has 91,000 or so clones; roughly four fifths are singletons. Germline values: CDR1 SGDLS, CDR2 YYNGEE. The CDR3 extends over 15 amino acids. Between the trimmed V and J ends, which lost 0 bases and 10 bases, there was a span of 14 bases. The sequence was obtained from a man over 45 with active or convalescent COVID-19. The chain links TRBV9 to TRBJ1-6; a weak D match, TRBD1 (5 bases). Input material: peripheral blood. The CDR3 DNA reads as TGTGCCAGCAGCGTAGGCTCTCAGGGAAACTCACCCCTCCACTTT. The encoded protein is CASSVGSQGNSPLHF.